This TCR beta chain emerged from a study of blood T cell repertoires in COVID-19. Study-wide background: Samples of COVID-19 (acute and convalescent) were obtained from the United States, Italy and Spain. The analysed material was cDNA or gDNA that came from T cells, B-cell-depleted T cells, or PBMCs.

Looked up from germline, CDR1 is MDHEN and CDR2 is SYDVKM. The CDR3 runs to 16 residues. Germline trimming cut 6 bases from V and 5 bases from J; bases unmatched to any gene: 13. Authors' methods: Researchers report that nucleated cell counts were estimated from reference gene primer amplification. Sequencing was performed with immunoSEQ multiplex PCR; in TCRdb, only in-frame clones are kept and a portion is missing. V, J and clone size were drawn from that table, and D and trimming were deduced from the DNA. The sample carries about 280,000 clones, roughly 85% recorded once. The rearrangement joins TRBV28 to TRBJ2-3, with 8 positions matching TRBD2. The sequence was collected from a human donor in a cohort sampled during active COVID-19. The sequencing sample was made of peripheral blood. DNA for the CDR3: TGTGCCAGCAGGACTGGACTAGCTGCCGGGGGAGATACGCAGTATTTT. The encoded protein is CASRTGLAAGGDTQYF. Using reference TRBV28 and TRBJ2-3 for the parts outside the CDR3, the full variable domain is DVKVTQSSRYLVKRTGEKVFLECVQDMDHENMFWYRQDPGLGLRLIYFSYDVKMKEKGDIPEGYSVSREKKERFSLILESASTNQTSMYLCASRTGLAAGGDTQYFGPGTRLTVL.